These 16 T cell receptor beta chains share one sample of origin, sequenced in a study of cytomegalovirus exposure and HLA in healthy donors. This PCR relied on a set of 60 Vbeta primers and 13 Jbeta primers. Clones were sequenced by immunoSEQ multiplex PCR, and TCRdb holds only the in-frame ones, with some missing. The data show 100,000 to 150,000 clones, with 70% to 80% seen just once and more than 3.5% held by the top ten. Sequencing input: PBMCs. Every receptor here comes from a man aged 40-50 years in good health and CMV-seropositive.

The genes are TRBV9 and TRBJ2-3, with 10 bases identical to TRBD2. The germline V gene has CDR1 SGDLS and CDR2 YYNGEE. The J segment lost 5 bases and the V segment lost 5 bases, leaving 2 bases of the junction unmatched. CDR3 length: 13 residues. The CDR3, as DNA: TGTGCCAGCAGGAGCGGGGGGGGAGATACGCAGTATTTT. This codes for CASRSGGGDTQYF.

The V gene is TRBV6-6, the J gene TRBJ2-7; D perhaps matches TRBD1 (6 bases). With 4 bases removed from V and 0 bases from J, the gap between germline ends came to 16 bases. This CDR3 comprises 16 residues. CDR1 MNHNY and CDR2 SVGAGI come from the germline V gene (reference sequence). The DNA for the CDR3 is TGTGCCAGCAGTTTCCCCCGGGACAAGAGCTCCTACGAGCAGTACTTC. Translation gives CASSFPRDKSSYEQYF.

This chain joins TRBV5-4 and TRBJ1-4; D is perhaps TRBD1 (5 bases). Germline CDR1 reads SGHNT; CDR2 reads YYREEE (reference sequence). V lost 3 bases, J lost 0 bases, and 9 bases lay in between. The CDR3 consists of 15 residues. The CDR3 loop is CASSSETATNEKLFF. CDR3 nucleotides: TGTGCCAGCAGCTCGGAGACAGCAACTAATGAAAAACTGTTTTTT.

This chain uses TRBV7-8 with TRBJ1-5; D is uncertain. V shed 0 bases and J shed 1 base, with 10 bases lying between them. Looked up from germline, CDR1 is SGHVS and CDR2 is FQNEAQ. The CDR3 covers 16 residues. CDR3 sequence: CASSLARVGSNQPQHF. The CDR3 coding sequence is TGTGCCAGCAGCTTAGCGAGGGTCGGGAGCAATCAGCCCCAGCATTTT.

V usage is TRBV27 and J usage is TRBJ1-5; the match to TRBD1 covers 7 bases. Unmatched junction bases numbered 16, after V lost 6 bases and J lost 2 bases. There are 18 residues in the CDR3. CDR1 is MNHEY, CDR2 SMNVEV, per germline (reference sequence). The CDR3 reads CASRKYRGVEGGNQPQHF. In DNA form, the CDR3 reads TGTGCCAGCAGGAAATACAGGGGTGTGGAGGGAGGCAATCAGCCCCAGCATTTT.

The chain combines TRBV28 with TRBJ2-3; maybe TRBD2 (5 bases). V was clipped by 4 bases and J by 7 bases, with 24 bases between them. This CDR3 spans 17 amino acids. Germline CDR1 is MDHEN and CDR2 is SYDVKM. The CDR3 region has the DNA TGTGCCAGCAGTTCCTACTCACGGACCTCACACGGGAATACGCAGTATTTT. Amino acids: CASSSYSRTSHGNTQYF.

This clone occurred a few times. The chain links TRBV5-8 to TRBJ1-2; the D gene is possibly TRBD1 (6 bases). Germline CDR1 reads SGHTS; CDR2 reads YDEGEE. Trimming shortened V by 2 bases and J by 7 bases, and 9 bases separated the two germline ends. CDR3 length: 12 residues. CDR3 region: CASSFTGSGYTF. The CDR3 coding sequence is TGTGCCAGCAGCTTTACAGGGAGTGGCTACACCTTC.

This clone was seen a few times. The gene calls are TRBV15 and TRBJ2-1; D gene ambiguous. There are 12 residues in the CDR3. V lost 0 bases to trimming and J lost 10 bases, with 7 bases between them. CDR1 is LNHNV and CDR2 is YYDKDF in the germline V gene (reference sequence). CDR3: CATSRDLREQFF. In nucleotides, the CDR3 is TGTGCCACCAGCAGAGATCTCAGGGAGCAGTTCTTC.

About this clone: Other DNA sequences in the sample encode the same CDR3. The rearrangement uses TRBV15 and TRBJ2-3; 14 nucleotides match TRBD2. The length of the CDR3 is 16 residues. Germline V lookup: CDR1 LNHNV, CDR2 YYDKDF (reference sequence). The J segment lost 3 bases and the V segment lost 3 bases, leaving 2 bases of the junction unmatched. The CDR3 coding sequence is TGTGCCACCAGCAGTGGACTAGCGGGGGGTACAGATACGCAGTATTTT. It specifies CATSSGLAGGTDTQYF.

The chain recombines TRBV5-4 with TRBJ2-5; 8 positions match TRBD2. The CDR3 has 17 amino acids. CDR1 is SGHNT and CDR2 is YYREEE in the germline V gene (reference sequence). V was pared by 0 bases and J by 2 bases, with 9 bases of the junction left unmatched. CDR3 residues: CASSLELSGSVQETQYF. In nucleotides, the CDR3 is TGTGCCAGCAGCTTGGAATTGAGCGGGAGTGTTCAAGAGACCCAGTACTTC.

The chain recombines TRBV2 with TRBJ1-2, with unresolved D. Trimming removed 6 bases from V and 3 bases from J, with 11 bases in between. This CDR3 region has 13 residues. In germline, CDR1 is SNHLY, CDR2 FYNNEI. The CDR3, as DNA: TGTGCCAGCAGGATCGCGCAAGACTATGGCTACACCTTC. This translates into CASRIAQDYGYTF.

The chain is built from TRBV7-3 and TRBJ2-7, with D possibly TRBD1 on 5 matching bases. Trimming removed 0 bases from V and 1 base from J, with 7 bases in between. Germline CDR1 is SGHTA and CDR2 is FQGTGA. The CDR3 is 14 residues long. For the CDR3, the DNA is TGTGCCAGCAGCTTAACGCAGGGATCCTACGAGCAGTACTTC. This gives the protein CASSLTQGSYEQYF.

The V gene is TRBV5-1, the J gene TRBJ2-5; D ambiguous. This CDR3 has 12 residues. Germline V gene data show CDR1 as SGHRS and CDR2 as YFSETQ. Trimming took off 1 base at V and 2 bases at J, with 3 bases between the two ends. The CDR3 region has the DNA TGCGCCAGCAGCTTGCAGCAAGAGACCCAGTACTTC. Translation: CASSLQQETQYF.

V and J are TRBV4-1 and TRBJ2-6; D gene uncertain. CDR3 size: 19 residues. The V and J ends lost 3 bases and 0 bases respectively, with 18 bases between them. Germline V gene sequence: CDR1 MGHRA, CDR2 YSYEKL. Here the CDR3 DNA reads TGCGCCAGCAGCCAGAACTTTCCCCCTCCTAGCTCTGGGGCCAACGTCCTGACTTTC. Residues: CASSQNFPPPSSGANVLTF.

This clone was counted between two and nine times. The chain links TRBV23-1 to TRBJ2-7; D not resolved. TRBV23-1 is an ORF, with its function uncertain. The germline V and J ends were trimmed by 2 bases and 5 bases, with 16 bases remaining between them. The CDR3 consists of 15 residues. The CDR3 region is CASSQNQFWAHEQYF. CDR3 bases: TGCGCCAGCAGTCAAAACCAGTTTTGGGCCCACGAGCAGTACTTC.

The chain carries TRBV30 and TRBJ1-4; 10 nucleotides agree with TRBD1. The CDR3 length is 16 residues. CDR1 is GTSNPN and CDR2 is SVGIG in the germline V gene (reference sequence). J lost 0 bases, V lost 2 bases, and 3 bases had no gene match. CDR3 nucleotides: TGTGCCTGGAGTTCGGGACAGGGGACAACTAATGAAAAACTGTTTTTT. Translated: CAWSSGQGTTNEKLFF.